The TCR beta chain under discussion was sequenced for a study of radiation and T cells in renal cell carcinoma. The wider study: Nephrectomy followed 15 Gy stereotactic body radiation by 4 weeks. Study outcomes and limitations: Top tumor clonotypes rose in blood 2 weeks post-radiation, then contracted. Without pretreatment biopsies, baseline tumor clonotype presence was undetermined.

The time point is: baseline pretreatment blood. The sample's treatment: 15 Gy SBRT to primary tumor, nephrectomy 4 weeks later. Clear cell pathology was present in this patient's renal cell carcinoma. Notes on this clone: Antigen: not known.

Assay: immunoSEQ multiplex PCR; the TCRdb copy retains only in-frame clones and omits some. The repertoire holds approximately 51,000 clones, with around 83% as singletons. The clonotype was recovered from a woman aged 65 to 85 with renal cell carcinoma. Source: blood, taken from a patient whose treatment included radiotherapy and nephrectomy.

The CDR3 DNA is TGTGCTAGTGGGGTGACAGGGCTTTCTGGCGAGCAGTACTTC. Its translation: CASGVTGLSGEQYF. The rearrangement links TRBV12-5 to TRBJ2-7; TRBD1 agrees at 7 bases. This CDR3 is built from 14 residues. The junction had 11 bases not matched to a gene; V was cut back by 6 bases and J by 6 bases. From germline, CDR1 is LGHNT and CDR2 FRNRAP.